This entry is about one T cell receptor (beta chain). Its antigen is undetermined. The data belong to a study of T cell repertoires in cytomegalovirus infection. The wider study: Indicated by public TCR beta signatures were CMV infection and matching HLA type. General observations from the study: Cumulative frequency (of public TCR beta family members) identified carriers of CMV plus the relevant HLA. Ex vivo, HLA-C-restricted CMV-specific TCR beta clonotypes prevailed over the rest of the response.

TCRdb re-derived calls from the reads in MiXCR, one entry per CDR3 protein. The data hold roughly 500,000 distinct CDR3 sequences, with approximately 15% observed a single time. The V and J ends lost 3 bases and 9 bases respectively, with 15 bases between them. The CDR3 spans 14 residues. Germline V gives CDR1 DFQATT, CDR2 SNEGSKA (reference sequence). V is TRBV20-1 and J is TRBJ1-6; maybe TRBD1 (5 bases). The source is a human donor in good health (CMV status not recorded). Some clones in this sample may be carry-over from other donors' samples. Sample: CD8+ T cells from PBMCs. The CDR3 region has the DNA TGCAGTGCTAGGTTCTCCAGGGAGACTTCACCCCTCCACTTT. Translated: CSARFSRETSPLHF.